A selection of T cell receptor beta chains follows, all from one sample in a study of T cells in Graves' hyperthyroidism and ophthalmopathy. TCRdb called the multiplex PCR reads again in MiXCR, with one record for every CDR3 protein. This sample has nearly 750,000 distinct CDR3 sequences, with over 35% found just once. The sequencing sample was made of blood. Every receptor here comes from a woman aged 40-49 years with Graves' hyperthyroidism. Both conserved end residues are part of each CDR3. The order of the fields is D gene, J gene, V gene, clone size, CDR3 protein, CDR3 DNA. The D gene is left open where the match is weak. Some rows mark clone size as missing; the rest say once, few, many or name a class of expanded clone.

NA TRBJ2-7 TRBV10-3 NA CAIRDRETYEQYF TGTGCCATCAGGGACCGGGAGACCTACGAGCAGTACTTC
TRBD1 TRBJ2-7 TRBV7-8 NA CASSLRGQGYEQYF TGTGCCAGCAGCTTAAGGGGACAGGGTTACGAGCAGTACTTC
TRBD2 TRBJ2-2 TRBV14 NA CASSRWTSGRARTGELFF TGTGCCAGCAGCCGATGGACTAGCGGGAGGGCCCGGACCGGGGAGCTGTTTTTT
TRBD1 TRBJ2-7 TRBV5-1 NA CASSLYRTGGFNEQYF TGCGCCAGCAGCTTGTACCGGACAGGGGGCTTCAACGAGCAGTACTTC
NA TRBJ2-2 TRBV10-3 few CAPSLREESTGELFF TGTGCCCCGTCCTTGAGGGAAGAAAGCACCGGGGAGCTGTTTTTT
NA TRBJ2-7 TRBV7-2 NA CASSSSSEASSYEQYF TGTGCTAGCAGCTCCTCTAGCGAGGCGAGCTCCTACGAGCAGTACTTC
TRBD1 TRBJ2-7 TRBV29-1 many CSVESDRVGEQYF TGCAGCGTTGAAAGCGACAGGGTGGGCGAGCAGTACTTC
TRBD1 TRBJ1-1 TRBV24-1 NA CATSETGRETEAFF TGTGCCACCAGTGAGACAGGGCGAGAGACTGAAGCTTTCTTT
NA TRBJ2-5 TRBV24-1 NA CASSIILVGETQYF TGTGCCAGCAGTATTATACTAGTGGGGGAGACCCAGTACTTC
NA TRBJ1-4 TRBV5-6 NA CASSLVRGLDEKLFF TGTGCCAGCAGCTTAGTCAGGGGTCTGGATGAAAAACTGTTTTTT
NA TRBJ2-2 TRBV10-3 NA CAISESGGTRTGELFF TGTGCCATCAGTGAGTCAGGCGGGACACGCACCGGGGAGCTGTTTTTT
NA TRBJ1-2 TRBV7-2 NA CASSRGLQGYTF TGTGCCAGCAGCCGAGGCCTGCAGGGCTACACCTTC
NA TRBJ1-6 TRBV20-1 many CSASGRGRSPLHF TGCAGTGCTAGTGGCAGGGGACGGTCACCCCTCCACTTT
TRBD1 TRBJ1-4 TRBV7-9 NA CASSHRDREGEKLFF TGTGCCAGCAGCCACCGGGACAGGGAGGGCGAAAAACTGTTTTTT
NA TRBJ1-2 TRBV12-3/TRBV12-4 NA CASSLGARERRVDGYTF TGTGCCAGCAGTTTGGGGGCTAGGGAAAGGAGAGTAGATGGCTACACCTTC
NA TRBJ2-7 TRBV10-3 NA CAISGDGALGYEQYF TGTGCCATCAGTGGGGACGGAGCTCTTGGGTACGAGCAGTACTTC
TRBD2 TRBJ2-5 TRBV7-2 many CASSSRTSGSIRETQYF TGTGCCAGCAGCTCTCGGACTAGCGGGAGTATTAGAGAGACCCAGTACTTC
NA TRBJ1-5 TRBV7-2 few CASSGDSQPQHF TGTGCCAGCAGCGGAGATTCTCAGCCCCAGCATTTT
NA TRBJ1-2 TRBV2 many CASSGWTKPATNYGYTF TGTGCCAGCAGTGGGTGGACCAAGCCCGCAACGAACTATGGCTACACCTTC
NA TRBJ2-6 TRBV10-3 NA CACSWAASSGANVLTF TGTGCCTGCAGCTGGGCGGCTAGCTCTGGGGCCAACGTCCTGACTTTC
TRBD2 TRBJ2-7 TRBV20-1 many CSATSGGAYEQYF TGCAGTGCTACAAGCGGGGGGGCCTACGAGCAGTACTTC
TRBD1 TRBJ1-1 TRBV7-9 few CASSQDSTGVTEAFF TGTGCCAGCAGCCAAGATAGTACAGGGGTCACTGAAGCTTTCTTT
NA TRBJ1-2 TRBV25-1 NA CASLTHNYGYTF TGTGCCAGCTTGACACACAACTATGGCTACACCTTC
TRBD1 TRBJ2-2 TRBV29-1 NA CSVAGTGTGELFF TGCAGCGTTGCCGGGACAGGAACCGGGGAGCTGTTTTTT
NA TRBJ1-2 TRBV7-9 many CASTPQVNGYTF TGTGCCAGCACCCCCCAAGTCAATGGCTACACCTTC
TRBD2 TRBJ2-7 TRBV7-8 few CASSLRLAGNEQYF TGTGCCAGCAGCTTGCGACTAGCGGGCAATGAGCAGTACTTC